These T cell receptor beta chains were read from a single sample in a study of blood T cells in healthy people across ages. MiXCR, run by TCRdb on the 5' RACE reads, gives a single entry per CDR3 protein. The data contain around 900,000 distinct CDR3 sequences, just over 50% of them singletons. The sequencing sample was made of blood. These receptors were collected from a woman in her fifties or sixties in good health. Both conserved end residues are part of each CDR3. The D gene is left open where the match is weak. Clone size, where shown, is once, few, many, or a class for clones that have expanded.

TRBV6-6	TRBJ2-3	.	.	CASSYIDTDTQYF	TGTGCCAGCAGTTACATCGACACAGATACGCAGTATTTT
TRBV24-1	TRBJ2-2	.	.	CATSDSPHNTGELFF	TGTGCCACCAGTGACTCGCCCCACAACACCGGGGAGCTGTTTTTT
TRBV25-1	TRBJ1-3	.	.	CASSEYSQGGRTGNTIYF	TGTGCCAGCAGTGAATACTCACAGGGCGGACGGACTGGAAACACCATATATTTT
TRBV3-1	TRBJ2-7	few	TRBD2	CASSPGGTSGTYLSYEQYF	TGTGCCAGCAGCCCAGGCGGGACTAGCGGGACCTACCTCTCTTACGAGCAGTACTTC
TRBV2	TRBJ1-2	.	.	CASSATERYGYTF	TGTGCCAGCAGTGCGACAGAACGCTATGGCTACACCTTC
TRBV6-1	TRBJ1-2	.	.	CASSVATTLANYGYTF	TGTGCCAGCAGCGTCGCGACGACGTTAGCTAACTATGGCTACACCTTC
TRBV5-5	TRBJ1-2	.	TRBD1	CASSFAGGRYGYTF	TGTGCCAGCAGCTTCGCAGGGGGCCGGTATGGCTACACCTTC
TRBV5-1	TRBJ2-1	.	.	CASSLTLGPYNEQFF	TGCGCCAGCAGCTTGACCCTCGGGCCCTACAATGAGCAGTTCTTC
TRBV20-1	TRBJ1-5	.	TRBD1	CSANSGTVNQPQHF	TGCAGTGCTAACAGCGGGACAGTCAATCAGCCCCAGCATTTT
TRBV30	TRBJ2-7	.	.	CAWARDHEQYF	TGTGCCTGGGCTAGGGATCACGAGCAGTACTTC
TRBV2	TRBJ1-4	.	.	CASSERGGLGEKLFF	TGTGCCAGCAGTGAACGCGGGGGCTTGGGGGAAAAACTGTTTTTT
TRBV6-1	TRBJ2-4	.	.	CASTKGGDKGIQYF	TGTGCCAGCACCAAAGGGGGGGATAAGGGCATTCAGTACTTC
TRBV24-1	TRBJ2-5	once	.	CATSDPRVWETQYF	TGTGCCACCAGTGACCCCAGAGTCTGGGAGACCCAGTACTTC
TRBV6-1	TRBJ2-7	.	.	CASRLEGGAFYEQYF	TGTGCCAGCAGACTGGAGGGGGGGGCCTTTTACGAGCAGTACTTC
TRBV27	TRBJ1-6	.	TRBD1	CASGGQFDNSPLHF	TGTGCCAGCGGGGGACAGTTTGATAATTCACCCCTCCACTTT
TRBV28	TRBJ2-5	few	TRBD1	CASSPQGARQETQYF	TGTGCCAGCAGCCCACAGGGGGCGAGACAAGAGACCCAGTACTTC
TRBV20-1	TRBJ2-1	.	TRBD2	CSARSAGESLYNEQFF	TGCAGTGCTAGAAGCGCGGGAGAGAGCCTTTACAATGAGCAGTTCTTC
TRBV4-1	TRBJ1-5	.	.	CASSQGTVGQPQHF	TGCGCCAGCAGCCAAGGGACGGTCGGTCAGCCCCAGCATTTT
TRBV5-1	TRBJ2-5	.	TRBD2	CASSLSSGTQETQYF	TGCGCCAGCAGCTTGAGTAGCGGGACCCAAGAGACCCAGTACTTC
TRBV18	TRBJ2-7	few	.	CASSLFPGPGLNEQYF	TGTGCCAGCTCACTCTTCCCGGGACCGGGCCTAAACGAGCAGTACTTC
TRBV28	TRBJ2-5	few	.	CASSPGPTQYF	TGTGCCAGCAGCCCCGGGCCGACCCAGTACTTC
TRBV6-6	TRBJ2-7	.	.	CASSRSAPDSQYF	TGTGCCAGCAGCCGTAGTGCCCCGGATTCCCAGTACTTC
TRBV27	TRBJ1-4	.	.	CASRPLQFPPNEKLFF	TGTGCCAGCCGCCCGCTCCAGTTCCCTCCTAATGAAAAACTGTTTTTT
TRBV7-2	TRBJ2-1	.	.	CASSLAGPGNEQFF	TGTGCCAGCAGCTTAGCGGGTCCGGGCAATGAGCAGTTCTTC
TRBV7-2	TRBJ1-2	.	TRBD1	CASSLAGTGIYGYTF	TGTGCCAGCAGCTTAGCCGGGACAGGGATCTATGGCTACACCTTC
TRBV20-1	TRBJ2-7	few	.	CSARDLDEQYF	TGCAGTGCTAGAGACTTGGACGAGCAGTACTTC
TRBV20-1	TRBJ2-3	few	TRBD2	CSASGRRNTQYF	TGCAGTGCTAGCGGGAGGAGAAATACGCAGTATTTT
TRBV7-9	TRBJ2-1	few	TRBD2	CASSLAGGQYNEQFF	TGTGCCAGCAGCTTAGCGGGAGGGCAATACAATGAGCAGTTCTTC
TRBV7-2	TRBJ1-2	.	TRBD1	CASSSRQGPNYGYTF	TGTGCCAGCAGCTCCCGACAGGGCCCTAACTATGGCTACACCTTC
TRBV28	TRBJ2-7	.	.	CASIQQGRPGEQYF	TGTGCCAGCATCCAACAGGGACGACCGGGCGAGCAGTACTTC
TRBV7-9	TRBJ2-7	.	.	CASSPNGGDEQYF	TGTGCCAGCAGCCCTAACGGTGGCGACGAGCAGTACTTC
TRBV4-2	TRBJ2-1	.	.	CASSPLRGDNEQFF	TGTGCCAGCAGCCCCCTGAGGGGAGACAATGAGCAGTTCTTC
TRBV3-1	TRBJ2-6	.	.	CASSQPLSVASGANVLTF	TGTGCCAGCAGCCAACCTCTATCGGTGGCCTCTGGGGCCAACGTCCTGACTTTC